This T cell receptor beta chain was sequenced for a study of cytomegalovirus exposure and HLA in healthy donors. Vbeta (60) and Jbeta (13) primers were used in the PCR. The protocol was immunoSEQ multiplex PCR, while the TCRdb copy is restricted to in-frame clones and leaves out a portion. The sample records some 110,000 clones, 70% to 80% being singletons. In regard to this clone: Antigen: not known.

Notes on the study in general: According to the study, 160 or so TCR beta chains were cytomegalovirus-associated. A later analysis reportedly identified an Asian-associated ancestry cluster as carrying fewer N-insertions than the approximately 670-donor mean.

The clonotype originates from a man between 60 and 75 years old in good health and CMV-seronegative. The sequencing sample was made of PBMCs.

CDR3 coding DNA: TGTGCCAGCAGCCCACGCGGGCAGACCCAGTACTTC. Translation gives CASSPRGQTQYF. V gene TRBV5-5 combines with J gene TRBJ2-5; D possibly corresponds to TRBD2 (5 bases). Germline V gene data show CDR1 as SGHKS and CDR2 as YYEKEE (reference sequence). This CDR3 spans 12 amino acids. The germline V and J ends were trimmed by 4 bases and 6 bases, with 10 bases remaining between them.